The present entry profiles one T cell receptor beta chain with its context. The antigen it binds to is not known. There are no base qualities to consult, and no much larger clone falls within one base. In total, 600 or so healthy bone marrow donors made up the cohort. Cohort members were all nominally healthy when sampled, although unrecorded immune exposures were likely present. The donor was CMV seronegative and was included in the group of hundreds of seronegative cohort members. Every donor gave a peripheral blood sample, and the peripheral blood mononuclear cells from that sample were used for TCR beta sequencing. Genomic DNA extraction from the blood cell samples was performed with the Qiagen DNeasy Blood Extraction Kit. These data belong to a study of cytomegalovirus exposure and HLA in healthy donors (dated by TCRdb to about 2017). About the study as a whole: An earlier analysis of 587 of the donors reported approximately 300 Gb of sequence data and 117 million unique TCR beta sequences obtained from approximately 180 million T cells. About 5 DR-DQ haplotypes were handled as single units for association and clustering, since linkage in the cohort was strong. Of the 300 to 450 genotyped donors, approximately 80% were placed in the genetic ancestry cluster associated with self-reported Caucasian donors. To decide whether each TCR beta V gene segment behaved as functional or pseudogenic, an earlier analysis of approximately 600 of the donors relied on high-throughput TCR beta sequencing. The study used immunosequencing to profile the T cell repertoires of approximately 640 subjects and linked those repertoires to cytomegalovirus serostatus. The study was designed to test whether signatures of past pathogen exposure could be identified by cataloging public T cell receptors. Typing coverage varied by locus: roughly 620-640 donors for A, B, C, DRB1 and DQB1; roughly 500 for DQA1; more than 600 for DPA1; more than 450 for DPB1. To predict cytomegalovirus infection status, the study combined high-throughput TCR immunosequencing, statistical association of individual TCRs with disease status, and machine learning. Alongside the repertoire data, information on donor age, sex, ethnicity and CMV serostatus was compiled. Rather than using new phenotypic data, the later analysis identified candidate immune exposures from TCR beta sequences and from how often those sequences occurred across donors. Roughly 300 gigabases of sequencing data and approximately 80 million unique TCR sequences were included in an early release covering several hundred HLA-typed donors. Every repertoire in the discovery cohort had been generated on one and the same sequencing platform. Class I and class II HLA loci were covered by the typing at four-digit resolution. A later genetic analysis took genome-wide SNP genotypes for about three fifths of the 666 donors and used that subset as a discovery cohort. A later analysis re-analyzed previously published TCR beta repertoires from 660 or so donors and added high-resolution HLA genotyping to study TCR occurrence patterns. A separate validation cohort of 100 to 150 different subjects was used in addition to the roughly 620-subject first cohort. Across about 370 genotyped donors of the cohort, an average of about 240,000 unique TCR beta nucleotide sequences per donor were sequenced, and 15% to 20% of those sequences were non-productive.

Overall study outcomes, separate from this receptor: While some public TCRs were present in many individuals, most TCR sequences turned up only very rarely across donors. Linkage disequilibrium might explain the correlated functional status among segregating V segments, but an unknown experimental factor could not be excluded. A later analysis associated some 17,000 TCR beta sequences with specific HLA alleles at a false discovery rate of 0.05. The 87-base-pair reads could not distinguish some IMGT-functional V segments, including TRBV6-2 and TRBV6-3, so those segments were excluded. Because HLA typing was missing for some donors at each locus, association tests included only the typed subset. According to a later genetic analysis, donors in an Asian-associated ancestry cluster had fewer N-insertions in productive TCRs than the roughly 700-donor mean. Cytomegalovirus status was reported to be diagnosed by the classifier with high specificity and sensitivity in both the original and validation cohorts. Most CMV-associated TCR beta chains appeared to be HLA-restricted in a later analysis, and the HLA associations seemed to be driven largely by CMV exposure. The authors suggested that the approach could potentially be generalized to other disease states and immunological phenotypes. In a later genetic analysis, a missense DCLRE1C variant was associated with V-gene and J-gene trimming of TCR beta chains, and the association was replicated in an independent cohort. In vitro tests confirmed that a few of the cytomegalovirus-associated TCR beta chains recognize cytomegalovirus antigens. When HLA alleles, especially DR and DQ, strongly co-occurred, attributing TCR associations to individual alleles was difficult. CMV serostatus was the only immune exposure information available for the cohort. The earlier analysis of 587 of the donors excluded some 15 rarely observed V segments, including chromosome 9 orphons, because counts were too low. A cluster of highly shared sequence variants was judged likely to be a technical artifact of the sequencing pipeline. A later analysis found that TCR association rates varied across HLA loci, with DRB1 alleles showing the most associated TCRs and HLA-C alleles the fewest. In a later analysis, HLA-associated TCR beta chains showed more clonal expansion and lower generation probabilities than non-associated chains that were equally common. A total of some 180 TCR beta chains were listed by the study as associated with cytomegalovirus. In an earlier analysis of around 600 of the donors, most TCR beta V segments were observed in productive rearrangements about 90% or about 30% of the time, broadly matching IMGT annotations. A further reported finding was that TCR beta sequences accurately predicted the HLA-A and HLA-B alleles for most subjects in the first cohort. Roughly uniform sequencing depth across donors was assumed in presence/absence analyses, although this assumption may not hold. In a later analysis, several top co-occurrence clusters were reported to appear linked to parvovirus B19, influenza, CMV and Epstein-Barr virus. The cohort was sequenced for TCR beta chains only, and without alpha or paired-chain data the features that could be detected were limited.

CDR1 and CDR2, looked up from the germline V gene, are SGHTA and FQGNSA. A distance of 11 bases separates the germline ends of V and J, which lose 2 bases and 2 bases respectively. The CDR3 sequence holds 15 residues, the cysteine and phenylalanine included. The CDR3 DNA has 45 bases and is translated from base 1. The library was prepared using the immunoSEQ multiplex PCR assay. For the multiplex PCR, a mixture combining 60 forward primers for TCR Vbeta segments and 13 reverse primers for TCR Jbeta segments was used. The CDR3 region of rearranged TCR beta genes was amplified from genomic DNA with a multiplex PCR assay. The amplified TCR beta libraries were sequenced on the Illumina HiSeq System as 87-base-pair reads. Under the source paper's analysis protocol: In a later analysis, 70 million to 95 million unique TCR beta chains were counted across the approximately 640 repertoires, and approximately 11 million of these chains were shared by at least two donors. To remove PCR and sequencing errors, raw reads were error-corrected and collapsed into unique sequences using a nearest-neighbor algorithm that merged closely related sequences. Alignment of CDR3 sequences to IMGT reference sequences was used to assign V, D and J gene segments. For a sequence to be retained, at least a six-nucleotide match to both a V gene segment and a J gene segment was required. Rearrangements were classified as productive when the CDR3 lacked stop codons and remained in frame with V and J, and all other rearrangements were classified as non-productive. CDR3 was defined by IMGT convention, running from the second conserved V-encoded cysteine to the conserved J-encoded phenylalanine. In an earlier analysis of 587 of the donors, sequences lacking an unambiguous match to a single V gene segment were excluded. An earlier analysis of fewer than 750 of the donors classified V segments as functional when productive rearrangements were above 56.7% and as segregating when the standard deviation between donors was above 5%. To diagnose cytomegalovirus status from the catalog of TCR beta chain sequences, a statistical classification framework was built. A later analysis assigned V and J genes by comparing TCR nucleotide sequences with IMGT/GENE-DB human TR gene sequences. In a later analysis, CDR3 sequences and most-parsimonious VDJ recombination scenarios were assigned using the TCRdist pipeline. In a later analysis, every TCR beta chain was defined by the combination of its CDR3 amino acid sequence and its V-gene family, and reads without a unique V-gene family were dropped. As a way to deal with suspected cross-contamination and a sequencing artifact, a later analysis dropped 450 to 600 nucleotide sequences that were highly shared and had low generation probability. In a later analysis, a clonal expansion index for each public chain was calculated from normalized within-repertoire ranks of inferred template counts. In a later analysis, generation probabilities were computed with a VDJ recombination model fitted to out-of-frame rearrangements, and the resulting probabilities were checked against IGoR. In a later analysis, hypergeometric tests were used to score TCR-TCR, TCR-HLA and TCR-CMV co-occurrence, with a repertoire-size bias correction applied to TCR pairs. False discovery rates were estimated in a later analysis by permuting HLA or CMV assignments 20 times. In a later analysis, co-occurring TCRs were grouped with DBSCAN, and TCRdist sequence similarity was added when clustering was performed within HLA-allele-positive subsets. Repertoires with fewer than 30,000 or more than 120,000 public chains were left out of co-occurrence clustering, as were several repertoires with anomalous nucleotide sharing. Entries here come from immuneACCESS through TCRdb and include only in-frame sequences with V and J called. Some clones fail to appear in such tables; in the studies checked, an unresolved V gene covers under half of the shortfall, and the cause of the remainder is unknown. D and trimming come from the DNA, and the V and J calls and clone size come from that table. This sample has fewer than 140,000 clones in its table, and roughly 82% of those were observed once. The biggest ten clones account for 1.6% of the sample.

Sequencing was performed on PBMCs. The TCR was taken from a man aged 45-65 years in good health and CMV-seronegative. The chain links TRBV7-2 with TRBJ2-3; the D gene is not confidently resolved. Read as DNA, the sequence is TGTGCCAGCAGCTTACAAGCTAGTTCCACAGATACGCAGTATTTT. Its translation reads: CASSLQASSTDTQYF.